This T cell receptor (beta chain) derives from a study of identical twins. General observations from the study: The analysis was cross-sectional rather than longitudinal within donors. Because invariant MAIT and iNKT cells could be present, zero-insertion analyses could be partly confounded.

On this clonotype itself: Its target is not known.

One entry per CDR3 protein results from TCRdb running MiXCR on the 5' RACE reads. The table lists a few hundred thousand distinct CDR3 sequences, 9% to 10% of them singletons. The sequencing sample was made of naive T cells sorted from blood. This receptor was taken from a woman in her forties or fifties in good health.

CDR3 DNA sequence: TGTGCCAGCAGCGTAGTGGTCTCGGCTTCCCTCAATGAGCAGTTCTTC. Its translation: CASSVVVSASLNEQFF. The chain carries TRBV9 and TRBJ2-1; the D is unclear. The germline CDR1 and CDR2 sequences are SGDLS and YYNGEE. CDR3 length: 16 residues. Trimming cost V 0 bases and J 6 bases, with 16 bases left between them.